This T cell receptor (beta chain) was recorded in a study of OX40 agonist ivuxolimab in advanced cancers. Produced via immunoSEQ multiplex PCR; TCRdb's table is partial and in-frame only. Among around 70,000 clones listed, around 87% were seen once. This CDR3 contains 14 residues. V shed 7 bases, J shed 0 bases, and the junction held 5 bases outside the gene matches. The V gene's germline CDR1 is SGHKS and CDR2 YYEKEE (reference sequence). In this sample, this clone turned up a few times. The source material was CD4+ or CD8+ T cells sorted from blood, sampled in a trial of the OX40 agonist ivuxolimab. The chain recombines TRBV5-5 with TRBJ1-2; TRBD1 agrees at 8 bases. The receptor's source is an adult with an advanced solid tumor such as melanoma, head and neck, liver or kidney cancer. CDR3: CASGTGGSNYGYTF. CDR3 bases: TGTGCCAGCGGCACAGGGGGATCTAACTATGGCTACACCTTC.